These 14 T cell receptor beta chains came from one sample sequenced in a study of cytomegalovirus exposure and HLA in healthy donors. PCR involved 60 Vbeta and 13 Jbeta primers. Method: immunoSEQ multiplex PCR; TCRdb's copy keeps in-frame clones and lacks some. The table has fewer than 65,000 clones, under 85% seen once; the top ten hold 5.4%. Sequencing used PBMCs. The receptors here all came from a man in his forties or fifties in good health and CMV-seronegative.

CDR3 loop: CASSPDWYEQYF. The CDR3 DNA follows: TGTGCCAGCAGCCCCGACTGGTACGAGCAGTACTTC. The J gene is TRBJ2-7, the V gene TRBV11-2; D remains unclear. The CDR3 length is 12 residues. Trimming left V 5 bases short and J 4 bases short, with 9 bases between. The V gene's germline CDR1 is SGHAT and CDR2 FQNNGV.

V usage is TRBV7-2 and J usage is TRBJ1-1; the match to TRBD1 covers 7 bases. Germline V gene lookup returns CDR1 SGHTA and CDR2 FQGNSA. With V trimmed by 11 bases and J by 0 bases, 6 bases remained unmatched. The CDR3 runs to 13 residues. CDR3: CAGRQGLNTEAFF. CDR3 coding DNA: TGTGCCGGTAGACAGGGCTTGAACACTGAAGCTTTCTTT.

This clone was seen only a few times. CDR3 in DNA: TGTGCCTGGAGTGTATCGGGGGGCATCGGACAGCCCCAGCATTTT. Amino acids: CAWSVSGGIGQPQHF. The chain carries TRBV30 and TRBJ1-5; D is possibly TRBD1 (6 bases). This CDR3 has 15 residues. Between the trimmed V and J ends, which lost 0 bases and 7 bases, there was a span of 16 bases. Per germline, CDR1 GTSNPN and CDR2 SVGIG (reference sequence).

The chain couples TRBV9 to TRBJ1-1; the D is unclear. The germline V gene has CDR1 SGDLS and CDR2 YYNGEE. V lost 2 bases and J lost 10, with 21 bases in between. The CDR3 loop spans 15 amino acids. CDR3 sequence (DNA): TGTGCCAGCAGCGTCGAGGGAACTGGAAGTGTGTCAGCTTTCTTT. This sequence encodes CASSVEGTGSVSAFF. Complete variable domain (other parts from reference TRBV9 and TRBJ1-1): DSGVTQTPKHLITATGQRVTLRCSPRSGDLSVYWYQQSLDQGLQFLIQYYNGEERAKGNILERFSAQQFPDLHSELNLSSLELGDSALYFCASSVEGTGSVSAFFGQGTRLTVV.

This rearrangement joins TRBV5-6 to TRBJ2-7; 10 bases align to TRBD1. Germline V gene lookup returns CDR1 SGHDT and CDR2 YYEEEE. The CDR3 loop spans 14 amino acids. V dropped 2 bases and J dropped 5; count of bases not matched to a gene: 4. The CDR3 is CASSFGTGVHEQYF. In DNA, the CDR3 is TGTGCCAGCAGCTTCGGGACAGGGGTACACGAGCAGTACTTC.

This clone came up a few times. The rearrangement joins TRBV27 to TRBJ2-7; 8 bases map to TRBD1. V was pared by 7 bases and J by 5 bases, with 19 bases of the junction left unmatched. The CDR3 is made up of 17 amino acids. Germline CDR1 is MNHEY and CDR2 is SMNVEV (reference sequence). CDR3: CASTLVPGAGGINEQYF. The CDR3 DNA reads TGTGCCAGCACCCTTGTCCCGGGGGCAGGGGGCATAAACGAGCAGTACTTC.

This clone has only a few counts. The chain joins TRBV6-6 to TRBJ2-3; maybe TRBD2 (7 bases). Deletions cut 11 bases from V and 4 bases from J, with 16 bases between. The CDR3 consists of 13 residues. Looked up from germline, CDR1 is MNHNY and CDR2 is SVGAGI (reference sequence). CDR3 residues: CAGHRGAADTQYF. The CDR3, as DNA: TGTGCCGGGCACCGGGGGGCCGCAGATACGCAGTATTTT.

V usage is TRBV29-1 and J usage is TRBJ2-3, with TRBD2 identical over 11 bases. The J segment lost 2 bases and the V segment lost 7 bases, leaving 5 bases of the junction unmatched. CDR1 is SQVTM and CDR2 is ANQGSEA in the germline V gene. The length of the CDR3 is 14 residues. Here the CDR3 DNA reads TGCAGCGGTACTAGCGGGAGACTCACAGATACGCAGTATTTT. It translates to CSGTSGRLTDTQYF.

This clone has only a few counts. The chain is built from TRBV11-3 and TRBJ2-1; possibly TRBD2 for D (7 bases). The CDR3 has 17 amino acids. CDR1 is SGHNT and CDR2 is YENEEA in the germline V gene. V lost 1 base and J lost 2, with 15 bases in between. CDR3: CASSLGLAGATYNEQFF. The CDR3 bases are TGTGCCAGCAGCTTAGGTCTGGCGGGGGCTACCTACAATGAGCAGTTCTTC. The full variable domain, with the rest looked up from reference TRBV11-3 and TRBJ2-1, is EAGVVQSPRYKIIEKKQPVAFWCNPISGHNTLYWYLQNLGQGPELLIRYENEEAVDDSQLPKDRFSAERLKGVDSTLKIQPAELGDSAVYLCASSLGLAGATYNEQFFGPGTRLTVL.

The CDR3 DNA reads TGTGCCAGCAGCTCACAGCGGGGGGCCTACAATGAGCAGTTCTTC. It is translated as CASSSQRGAYNEQFF. The chain joins TRBV11-2 to TRBJ2-1, with 9 nucleotides matching TRBD2. The V segment lost 4 bases and the J segment 2 bases; nucleotides outside the gene matches: 3. The CDR3 extends over 15 amino acids. Germline V gene lookup returns CDR1 SGHAT and CDR2 FQNNGV.

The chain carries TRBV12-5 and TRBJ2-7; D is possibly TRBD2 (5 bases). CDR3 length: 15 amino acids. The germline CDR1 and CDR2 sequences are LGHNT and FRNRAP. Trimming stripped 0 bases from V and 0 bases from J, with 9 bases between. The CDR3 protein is CASGLVLVSSYEQYF. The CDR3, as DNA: TGTGCTAGTGGTTTGGTACTAGTCAGCTCCTACGAGCAGTACTTC.

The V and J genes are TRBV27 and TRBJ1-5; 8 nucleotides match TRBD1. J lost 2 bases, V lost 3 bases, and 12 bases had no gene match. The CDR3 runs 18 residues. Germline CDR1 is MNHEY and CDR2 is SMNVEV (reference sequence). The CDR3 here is CASSFSGGTGLGNQPQHF. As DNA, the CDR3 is TGTGCCAGCAGTTTTTCCGGAGGGACAGGTCTGGGCAATCAGCCCCAGCATTTT.

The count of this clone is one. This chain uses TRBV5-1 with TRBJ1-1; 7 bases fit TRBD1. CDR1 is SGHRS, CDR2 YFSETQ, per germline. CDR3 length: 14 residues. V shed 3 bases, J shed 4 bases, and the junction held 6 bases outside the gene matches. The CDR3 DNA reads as TGCGCCAGCAGCTCCGGACAGGTCGGCACTGAAGCTTTCTTT. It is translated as CASSSGQVGTEAFF. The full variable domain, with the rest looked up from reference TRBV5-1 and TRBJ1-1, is KAGVTQTPRYLIKTRGQQVTLSCSPISGHRSVSWYQQTPGQGLQFLFEYFSETQRNKGNFPGRFSGRQFSNSRSEMNVSTLELGDSALYLCASSSGQVGTEAFFGQGTRLTVV.

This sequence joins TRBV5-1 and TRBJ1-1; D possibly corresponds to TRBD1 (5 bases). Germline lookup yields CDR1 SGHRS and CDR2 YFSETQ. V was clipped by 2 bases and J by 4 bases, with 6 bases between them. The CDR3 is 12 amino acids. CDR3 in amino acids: CASSFGGTEAFF. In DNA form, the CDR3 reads TGCGCCAGCAGCTTCGGGGGCACTGAAGCTTTCTTT.